One sample yielded the 3 T cell receptor beta chains listed below, sequenced in a study of regulatory T cells in long-lasting Graves disease (dated by TCRdb to the early 2020s). The sample's time point, from its label and the paper: newly diagnosed GD, antithyroid drugs for less than 3 months. For both TCR sequencing and RNA sequencing, RNA was extracted from PBMCs using TRIzol. The library came from multiplex PCR. Sequencing relied on an Illumina HiSeq 4000. CDR3 regions were amplified by Arm-PCR with iRepertoire HTBI primers to construct TCR beta libraries. Using fastp trimming at Q25 and MiXCR clonotype assembly, TCRdb reanalyzed the public sequencing data and kept in-frame beta chains. Every entry covers one CDR3 protein and lists the most common genes and DNA from its rows. This sample comprises roughly 610,000 distinct CDR3 sequences, 16% of them detected only once. The ten biggest clones cover 18% of the sample.

These data were also filed under a second study, of T cells in Graves' hyperthyroidism and ophthalmopathy.

Material: peripheral blood mononuclear cells (PBMCs), obtained at new diagnosis, from a patient treated with antithyroid drugs. The source is a woman in her 30s with Graves disease. Donor details come from another sample of the same person, matched by shared clones.

This clonotype was seen a few times. The rearrangement joins TRBV12-3 or TRBV12-4 to TRBJ2-6; maybe TRBD2 (5 bases). This CDR3 region has 17 residues. Trimming shortened V by 3 bases and J by 0 bases, and 12 bases separated the two germline ends. CDR3 in DNA: TGTGCCAGCAGTTTGCTGGGCGGGTTCTCTGGGGCCAACGTCCTGACTTTC. This sequence encodes CASSLLGGFSGANVLTF.

The sample holds a few counts of this clonotype. The chain employs TRBV20-1 and TRBJ2-2; no reliable D call. Germline lookup yields CDR1 DFQATT and CDR2 SNEGSKA (reference sequence). V lost 7 bases and J 5 bases, leaving 17 bases between the germline ends. The CDR3 covers 14 residues. The DNA of the CDR3 is TGCAGTGGGTCTTTAGGAGATCTGACCGGGGAGCTGTTTTTT. It encodes CSGSLGDLTGELFF.

This clonotype was counted many times. V is TRBV6-1 and J is TRBJ1-1; TRBD1 is a possible D gene (5 bases). The CDR3 covers 14 residues. The V gene lost 6 bases and the J gene lost 4 bases, with 15 bases spanning the gap. Per germline, CDR1 MNHNS and CDR2 SASEGT. CDR3 DNA sequence: TGTGCCAGCAGCCCCTCCCGGGGGGGCACTGAAGCTTTCTTT. The encoded protein is CASSPSRGGTEAFF.